The 11 T cell receptor beta chains below come from one sample, sequenced in a study of CD8 T cells in Susac syndrome. With random hexamers, reverse transcription was performed on roughly 0.45 to 1 ug of RNA. TCRdb analysed the immunoSEQ multiplex PCR reads with MiXCR anew, one entry per CDR3 protein. The sample includes about 400,000 distinct CDR3 sequences, around 83% seen only once; the top ten take roughly 0.1%. The sequencing sample was made of CD8+ T cells from PBMCs. These receptors all stem from a human donor with multiple sclerosis.

This clonotype was counted only a few times. The rearrangement links TRBV30 to TRBJ2-1; D call uncertain. The germline V gene encodes CDR1 GTSNPN and CDR2 SVGIG (reference sequence). The V gene lost 1 base and the J gene lost 6 bases, with 4 bases spanning the gap. The CDR3 has 11 residues. DNA of the CDR3: TGTGCCTGGAGTGATGGCAATGAGCAGTTCTTC. Protein product: CAWSDGNEQFF.

This clonotype has only one observation. The chain couples TRBV12-3 or TRBV12-4 to TRBJ2-1; TRBD1 agrees at 9 bases. J lost 3 bases, V lost 6 bases, and 9 bases had no gene match. The CDR3 loop spans 16 amino acids. CDR3 amino acids: CASSSSPDRGYNEQFF. The CDR3 nucleotides are TGTGCCAGCAGCTCCTCTCCGGACAGGGGCTACAATGAGCAGTTCTTC.

This chain joins TRBV27 and TRBJ1-5; D uncertain. CDR3 size: 13 residues. Germline assignment: CDR1 MNHEY and CDR2 SMNVEV (reference sequence). The ends were cut back, 2 bases at V and 6 bases at J, with 8 bases in the middle. CDR3 protein: CASSLRGAQPQHF. The DNA for the CDR3 is TGTGCCAGCAGTTTACGGGGTGCTCAGCCCCAGCATTTT.

This clonotype came up once. CDR3 in amino acids: CASSVPFGKGLNEQFF. The DNA of the CDR3 is TGTGCCAGCAGTGTCCCCTTCGGGAAGGGCCTCAATGAGCAGTTCTTC. The gene calls are TRBV27 and TRBJ2-1, with TRBD2 as a possible D gene (5 bases). V lost 5 bases to trimming and J lost 6 bases, with 20 bases between them. The CDR3 contains 16 residues. CDR1 is MNHEY and CDR2 is SMNVEV in the germline V gene (reference sequence).

The V gene is TRBV5-1, the J gene TRBJ2-1, with 7 bases aligning to TRBD1. J gave up 5 bases and V 4 bases, and 15 bases lay outside the gene matches. Germline V CDR1 and CDR2: SGHRS, YFSETQ. The CDR3 runs to 17 residues. The DNA for the CDR3 is TGCGCCAGCAGCCTAACAGGGGCAGCGCTGGGTAACAATGAGCAGTTCTTC. It encodes CASSLTGAALGNNEQFF.

This clonotype has just a few counts. The chain uses TRBV7-9 and TRBJ1-5; D not certain. The CDR3 has 15 residues. Per germline, CDR1 SEHNR and CDR2 FQNEAQ (reference sequence). The V and J ends lost 1 base and 4 bases respectively, with 11 bases between them. The CDR3 nucleotides read TGTGCCAGCAGCTTAGGGGCCGCTCCAAATCAGCCCCAGCATTTT. Translation gives CASSLGAAPNQPQHF.

This rearrangement joins TRBV3-1 to TRBJ2-2, with D tentatively TRBD2 (5 bases). The CDR3 totals 17 residues. The ends were cut back, 2 bases at V and 5 bases at J, with 18 bases in the middle. From germline, CDR1 is LGHDT and CDR2 YNNKEL (reference sequence). CDR3 residues: CASSQPWGAVETGELFF. The DNA for the CDR3 is TGTGCCAGCAGCCAACCCTGGGGAGCCGTGGAGACCGGGGAGCTGTTTTTT. The variable domain in full, with the rest retrieved from reference TRBV3-1 and TRBJ2-2, is DTAVSQTPKYLVTQMGNDKSIKCEQNLGHDTMYWYKQDSKKFLKIMFSYNNKELIINETVPNRFSPKSPDKAHLNLHINSLELGDSAVYFCASSQPWGAVETGELFFGEGSRLTVL.

The rearrangement uses TRBV19 and TRBJ2-3; tentatively, D is TRBD2 (5 bases). Germline CDR1 LNHDA, CDR2 SQIVND (reference sequence). V was shortened by 6 bases and J by 5 bases, with 15 bases between the two germline ends. This CDR3 is 14 amino acids long. The CDR3 nucleotides are TGTGCCAGTAGGAGGGCCGCCCATCAAGATACGCAGTATTTT. Translation gives CASRRAAHQDTQYF.

The chain combines TRBV6-5 with TRBJ1-2, with 10 bases lining up with TRBD1. V dropped 11 bases and J dropped 6; count of bases not matched to a gene: 12. In germline, CDR1 is MNHEY, CDR2 SVGAGI. CDR3 length: 14 amino acids. The CDR3 spells CAAGTGVVVDGYTF. In nucleotides, the CDR3 is TGTGCCGCGGGGACAGGGGTTGTAGTGGATGGCTACACCTTC.

This chain connects TRBV30 to TRBJ1-2, with 10 bases fitting TRBD1. V lost 5 bases to trimming and J lost 8 bases; unmatched junction nucleotides: 8. CDR1 GTSNPN and CDR2 SVGIG come from the germline V gene (reference sequence). The CDR3 has 13 residues. CDR3 sequence (DNA): TGTGCCTGGGCGACAGGGGGCGCCGGGGGCTACACCTTC. Translation gives CAWATGGAGGYTF.

This clonotype was detected only a few times. J is TRBJ2-7 and V is TRBV28; 7 nucleotides align to TRBD1. The germline V gene encodes CDR1 MDHEN and CDR2 SYDVKM. Germline trimming cut 2 bases from V and 4 bases from J; bases unmatched to any gene: 5. This CDR3 is 14 amino acids long. In nucleotides, the CDR3 is TGTGCCAGCAGTTTAGGAAGGGGGCCGTACGAGCAGTACTTC. This gives the protein CASSLGRGPYEQYF.